The 21 T cell receptor beta chains below were found in one sample sequenced in a study of T cell repertoires in cytomegalovirus infection. Their specific antigens are unknown. TCRdb recomputed calls from the reads with MiXCR, one row per CDR3 protein. The sample holds roughly 990,000 distinct CDR3 sequences; roughly 30% are singletons and the top ten take around an eighth. The sample was cultured CD8+ T cells from PBMCs, taken from culture after CMV antigen stimulation. These TCRs come from a human donor in good health (CMV status not recorded). Some clones in this sample may be carry-over from other donors' samples.

The V and J genes are TRBV5-5 and TRBJ1-5; no clear D. The V and J ends lost 3 bases and 4 bases respectively, with 17 bases between them. There are 16 residues in the CDR3. Germline CDR1 and CDR2: SGHKS and YYEKEE (reference sequence). The CDR3 region is CASSSYWPQLNQPQHF. CDR3 coding DNA: TGTGCCAGCAGCTCCTATTGGCCCCAGCTGAATCAGCCCCAGCATTTT.

The sample holds one count of this clonotype. A read error may explain this, as a much larger clone is one base away. CDR3 sequence (DNA): TGTGCCAGCAACTCACAACTAGCGCGGGTAGGGGCCGATACGCAGTATTTT. Protein product: CASNSQLARVGADTQYF. V usage is TRBV7-3 and J usage is TRBJ2-3; 7 nucleotides line up with TRBD2. CDR3 length: 17 amino acids. Germline values: CDR1 SGHTA, CDR2 FQGTGA. Losses at the gene ends were 7 bases for V and 6 bases for J; bases not matched to a gene: 19.

This rearrangement joins TRBV19 to TRBJ2-2; weak D call: TRBD2 (6 bases). CDR3 length: 17 residues. Trimming shortened V by 8 bases and J by 7 bases, and 26 bases separated the two germline ends. The germline V gene has CDR1 LNHDA and CDR2 SQIVND (reference sequence). The CDR3 coding sequence is TGTGCCAGTTCCATGGGGAGGCGGCGCTCGGTTATCGGGGAGCTGTTTTTT. Protein sequence: CASSMGRRRSVIGELFF. The full variable domain, its missing parts supplied by reference TRBV19 and TRBJ2-2, is DGGITQSPKYLFRKEGQNVTLSCEQNLNHDAMYWYRQDPGQGLRLIYYSQIVNDFQKGDIAEGYSVSREKKESFPLTVTSAQKNPTAFYLCASSMGRRRSVIGELFFGEGSRLTVL.

This clonotype was found a few times. This sequence joins TRBV27 and TRBJ2-2; D call uncertain. V was trimmed by 6 bases and J by 4 bases, leaving 9 bases between them. This CDR3 is built from 13 residues. CDR1 is MNHEY, CDR2 SMNVEV, per germline (reference sequence). CDR3 region: CASRVGPTGELFF. The CDR3 DNA is TGTGCCAGCAGAGTTGGACCCACCGGGGAGCTGTTTTTT.

The V gene is TRBV4-1, the J gene TRBJ2-5; D remains unclear. The CDR3 covers 17 residues. Per germline, CDR1 MGHRA and CDR2 YSYEKL. V was clipped by 5 bases and J by 1 base, with 20 bases between them. The CDR3 sequence: CASSSLPAPTGQETQYF. The CDR3 bases are TGCGCCAGCAGCTCTCTACCGGCCCCGACGGGCCAAGAGACCCAGTACTTC.

The genes are TRBV27 and TRBJ2-1; weak D call: TRBD1 (5 bases). The CDR3 contains 13 residues. Germline V gene sequence: CDR1 MNHEY, CDR2 SMNVEV (reference sequence). The ends were cut back, 3 bases at V and 7 bases at J, with 10 bases in the middle. The chain's CDR3 is CASSFMQGNEQFF. The CDR3 region has the DNA TGTGCCAGCAGTTTTATGCAGGGAAATGAGCAGTTCTTC.

J is TRBJ2-1 and V is TRBV4-3; 10 bases line up with TRBD2. J lost 7 bases, V lost 0 bases, and 6 bases had no gene match. The CDR3 has 16 amino acids. Germline V gene sequence: CDR1 LGHNA, CDR2 YSLEER. The chain's CDR3 is CASSQDVIAGGNEQFF. In DNA form, the CDR3 reads TGCGCCAGCAGCCAAGATGTGATAGCGGGGGGTAATGAGCAGTTCTTC.

DNA of the CDR3: TGTGCCAGCAGTTACTCGAGGGGAAGCTCCTACGAGCAGTACGTC. It translates to CASSYSRGSSYEQYV. The chain links TRBV6-2 or TRBV6-3 to TRBJ2-7; D might be TRBD1 or TRBD2, each matching 5 bases. The CDR3 is 15 amino acids. CDR1 is MNHEY and CDR2 is SVGEGT in the germline V gene. Trimming took 0 bases from V and 0 from J, leaving 9 bases between them.

The V gene is TRBV5-3, the J gene TRBJ2-5; maybe TRBD2 (6 bases). TRBV5-3 is an open reading frame, and its role is uncertain. The V end lost 8 bases, the J end lost 4 bases, and 24 bases lay between the germline ends. CDR3 length equals 16 residues. CDR3 sequence (DNA): TGTGCCAGCAGTGGGACTTCGGGATATTTGGGAGAGACCCAGTACTTC. Protein: CASSGTSGYLGETQYF.

There are a few counts of this clonotype. The chain joins TRBV7-9 to TRBJ1-4; TRBD1 matches at 11 bases. Trimming removed 4 bases from V and 7 bases from J; junction bases left unmatched: 17. CDR3 length: 19 residues. Per the germline V gene, CDR1 is SEHNR and CDR2 is FQNEAQ (reference sequence). CDR3 sequence reads: CASSSMNGGQGAFGEKLFF. As DNA, the CDR3 is TGTGCCAGCAGCTCCATGAATGGAGGACAGGGGGCTTTTGGTGAAAAACTGTTTTTT.

This chain uses TRBV12-3 or TRBV12-4 with TRBJ2-1; TRBD1 aligns across 8 bases. With V trimmed by 3 bases and J by 7 bases, 11 bases remained unmatched. This CDR3 has 16 amino acids. CDR3 residues: CASSFVVRGLSNEQFF. CDR3 coding DNA: TGTGCCAGCAGTTTTGTAGTCAGGGGGCTTTCGAATGAGCAGTTCTTC.

This rearrangement joins TRBV28 to TRBJ2-5; 9 nucleotides match TRBD1. Germline V gene sequence: CDR1 MDHEN, CDR2 SYDVKM. This CDR3 is 15 amino acids long. V dropped 6 bases and J dropped 1; count of bases not matched to a gene: 6. CDR3 residues: CASSLQGAPQETQYF. The CDR3 DNA reads TGTGCCAGCAGCCTACAGGGGGCTCCCCAAGAGACCCAGTACTTC.

CDR3 amino acids: CASSFSPRGSSSYEQYV. The CDR3 coding sequence is TGTGCCAGCAGTTTCTCGCCCCGGGGATCCAGCTCCTACGAGCAGTACGTC. The chain couples TRBV28 to TRBJ2-7, with D possibly matching TRBD2 (5 bases). CDR3 length equals 17 residues. Per germline, CDR1 MDHEN and CDR2 SYDVKM. Between the trimmed V and J ends, which lost 3 bases and 0 bases, there was a span of 18 bases.

The V and J genes are TRBV12-5 and TRBJ1-1, with D unresolved. In germline, CDR1 is LGHNT, CDR2 FRNRAP. V lost 5 bases and J 2 bases, leaving 12 bases between the germline ends. The CDR3 loop spans 14 amino acids. The CDR3 sequence: CASGRPGTNTEAFF. CDR3 nucleotide sequence: TGTGCTAGTGGTCGTCCGGGTACAAACACTGAAGCTTTCTTT. The whole variable domain, filled in from reference TRBV12-5 and TRBJ1-1, reads DARVTQTPRHKVTEMGQEVTMRCQPILGHNTVFWYRQTMMQGLELLAYFRNRAPLDDSGMPKDRFSAEMPDATLATLKIQPSEPRDSAVYFCASGRPGTNTEAFFGQGTRLTVV.

Many counts were recorded for this clonotype. The rearrangement uses TRBV7-9 and TRBJ1-6; 7 nucleotides match TRBD1. Germline-derived CDR1 and CDR2 are SEHNR and FQNEAQ (reference sequence). The V gene end was trimmed by 5 bases and the J gene end by 10 bases; junction bases not matched to a gene: 11. The CDR3 length is 15 residues. The CDR3 nucleotides read TGTGCCAGCAGCCCTTGGACAGGAAGAGTCTCACCCCTCCACTTT. Amino acid sequence: CASSPWTGRVSPLHF.

The genes are TRBV7-2 and TRBJ2-5; 9 nucleotides agree with TRBD2. V dropped 0 bases and J dropped 7; count of bases not matched to a gene: 18. The CDR3 totals 19 residues. The germline CDR1 and CDR2 sequences are SGHTA and FQGNSA. The CDR3 bases are TGTGCCAGCAGCTTAGCGCTAAAGAGGAGCGGGGGGAACCCATGGACCCAGTACTTC. Translated, it gives CASSLALKRSGGNPWTQYF.

This clonotype has just one count. The chain combines TRBV6-6 with TRBJ2-1, with D hard to call. V lost 7 bases, J lost 8 bases, and 21 bases lay in between. Germline-derived CDR1 and CDR2 are MNHNY and SVGAGI (reference sequence). The CDR3 covers 15 residues. In nucleotides, the CDR3 is TGTGCCAGCACCCTGGGGTACTACACTGACTATGAGCAGTTCTTC. It is translated as CASTLGYYTDYEQFF.

V and J are TRBV25-1 and TRBJ2-1, with TRBD1 matching over 11 bases. This CDR3 comprises 15 residues. Germline V gene lookup returns CDR1 MGHDK and CDR2 SYGVNS. V was pared by 5 bases and J by 5 bases, with 5 bases of the junction left unmatched. This chain's CDR3 is CASSSGQGADNEQFF. The CDR3, as DNA: TGTGCCAGCAGTTCCGGACAGGGGGCGGACAATGAGCAGTTCTTC.

This clonotype was counted once. This chain uses TRBV4-1 with TRBJ1-1, with 10 bases fitting TRBD1. With 0 bases clipped from V and 7 bases from J, the junction kept 5 bases outside the gene matches. Germline V gives CDR1 MGHRA, CDR2 YSYEKL. The CDR3 runs to 15 residues. The CDR3: CASSQDDRGQVEAFF. CDR3 nucleotides: TGCGCCAGCAGCCAAGACGACAGGGGGCAGGTTGAAGCTTTCTTT.

This clonotype was detected only a few times. The chain combines TRBV6-1 with TRBJ2-7; 9 bases map to TRBD1. With 4 bases clipped from V and 0 bases from J, the junction kept 7 bases outside the gene matches. CDR1 and CDR2 from the germline V gene are MNHNS and SASEGT. This CDR3 is built from 16 residues. CDR3 nucleotide sequence: TGTGCCAGCAGTGTTTTTGGGACAGGGAGCTCCTACGAGCAGTACGTC. Translated, it gives CASSVFGTGSSYEQYV.

Here the CDR3 reads CAIRIGNRDILNPYEQYF. For the CDR3, the DNA is TGTGCCATCAGAATTGGGAACCGGGACATCCTAAATCCCTACGAGCAGTACTTC. The chain uses TRBV10-3 and TRBJ2-7; D may be TRBD1 (6 bases). The germline V and J ends were trimmed by 6 bases and 2 bases, with 26 bases remaining between them. Per germline, CDR1 ENHRY and CDR2 SYGVKD. This CDR3 spans 18 amino acids.